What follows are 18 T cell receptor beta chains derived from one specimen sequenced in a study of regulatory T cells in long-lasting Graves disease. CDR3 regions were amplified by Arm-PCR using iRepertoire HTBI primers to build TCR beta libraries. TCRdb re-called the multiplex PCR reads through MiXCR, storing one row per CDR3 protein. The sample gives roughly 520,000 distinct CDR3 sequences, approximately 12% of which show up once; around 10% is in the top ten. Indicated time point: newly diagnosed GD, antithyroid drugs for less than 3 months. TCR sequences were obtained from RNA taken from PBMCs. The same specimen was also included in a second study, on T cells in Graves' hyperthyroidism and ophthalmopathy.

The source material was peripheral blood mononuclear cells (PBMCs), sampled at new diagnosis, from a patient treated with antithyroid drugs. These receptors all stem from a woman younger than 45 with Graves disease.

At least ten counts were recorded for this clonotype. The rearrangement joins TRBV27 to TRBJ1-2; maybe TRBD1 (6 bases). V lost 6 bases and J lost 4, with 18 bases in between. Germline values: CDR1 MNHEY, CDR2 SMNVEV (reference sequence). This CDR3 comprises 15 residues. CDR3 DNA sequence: TGTGCCAGCAGCTTTAGTCGGGGGCTAGGCTATGGCTACACCTTC. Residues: CASSFSRGLGYGYTF.

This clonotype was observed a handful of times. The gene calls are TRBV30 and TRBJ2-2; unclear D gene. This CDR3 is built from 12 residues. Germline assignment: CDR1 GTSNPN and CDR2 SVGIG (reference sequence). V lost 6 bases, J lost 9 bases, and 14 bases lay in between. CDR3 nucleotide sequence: TGTGCCTGCACCCTCGTACACCGGGAGCTGTTTTTT. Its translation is CACTLVHRELFF.

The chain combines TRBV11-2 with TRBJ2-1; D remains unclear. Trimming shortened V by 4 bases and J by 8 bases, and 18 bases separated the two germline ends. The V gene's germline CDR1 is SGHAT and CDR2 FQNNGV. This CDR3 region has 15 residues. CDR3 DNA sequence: TGTGCCAGCAGCTCGACCGGCGTCGGTAGGGATGAGCAGTTCTTC. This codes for CASSSTGVGRDEQFF.

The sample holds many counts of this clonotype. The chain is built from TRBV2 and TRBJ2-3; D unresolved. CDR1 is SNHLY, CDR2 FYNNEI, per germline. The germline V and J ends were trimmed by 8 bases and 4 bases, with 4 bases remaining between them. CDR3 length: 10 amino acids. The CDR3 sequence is CASGPDTQYF. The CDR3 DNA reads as TGTGCCAGCGGGCCAGATACGCAGTATTTT.

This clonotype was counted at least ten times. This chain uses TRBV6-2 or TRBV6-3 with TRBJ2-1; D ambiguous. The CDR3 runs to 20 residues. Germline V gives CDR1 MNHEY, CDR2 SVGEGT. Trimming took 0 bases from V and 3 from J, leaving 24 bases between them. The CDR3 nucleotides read TGTGCCAGCAGTTACTCGAGTAAAAAGCGAGGTGGCGGTGACTACAATGAGCAGTTCTTC. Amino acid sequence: CASSYSSKKRGGGDYNEQFF.

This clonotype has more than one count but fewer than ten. The CDR3 DNA follows: TGTGCCAGCAGTTTCCGCGAGGGTGAGCAGTTCTTC. Translating gives CASSFREGEQFF. This chain connects TRBV7-3 to TRBJ2-1, with TRBD2 as a possible D gene (5 bases). From germline, CDR1 is SGHTA and CDR2 FQGTGA. V shed 6 bases and J shed 9 bases, with 12 bases lying between them. This CDR3 has 12 amino acids.

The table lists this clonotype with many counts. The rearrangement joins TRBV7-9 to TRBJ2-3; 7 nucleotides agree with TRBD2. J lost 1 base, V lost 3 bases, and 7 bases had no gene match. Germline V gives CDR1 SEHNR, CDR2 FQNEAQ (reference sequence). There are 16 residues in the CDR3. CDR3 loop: CASSFLRRERTDTQYF. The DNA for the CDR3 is TGTGCCAGCAGCTTCCTACGGCGGGAGCGCACAGATACGCAGTATTTT.

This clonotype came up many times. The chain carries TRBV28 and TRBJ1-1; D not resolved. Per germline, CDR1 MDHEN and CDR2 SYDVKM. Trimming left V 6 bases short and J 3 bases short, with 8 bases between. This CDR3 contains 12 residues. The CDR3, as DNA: TGTGCCAGCAGGGTATTGCACACTGAAGCTTTCTTT. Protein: CASRVLHTEAFF.

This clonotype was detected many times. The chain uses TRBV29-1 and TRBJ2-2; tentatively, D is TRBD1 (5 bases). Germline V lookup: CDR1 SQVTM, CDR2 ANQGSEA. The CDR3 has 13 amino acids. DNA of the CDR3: TGCAGTGCCAGGACATCGAACACCGGGGAGCTGTTTTTT. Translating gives CSARTSNTGELFF.

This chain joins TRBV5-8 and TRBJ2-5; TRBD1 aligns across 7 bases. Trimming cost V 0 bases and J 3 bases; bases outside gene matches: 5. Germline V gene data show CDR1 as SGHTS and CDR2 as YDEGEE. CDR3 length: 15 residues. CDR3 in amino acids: CASSLAITGEETQYF. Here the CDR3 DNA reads TGTGCCAGCAGCTTGGCCATTACAGGGGAAGAGACCCAGTACTTC.

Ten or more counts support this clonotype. CDR3 coding DNA: TGTGCCATCAGTGGTCAGGCGACTTATGGCTACACCTTC. This translates into CAISGQATYGYTF. The chain links TRBV10-3 to TRBJ1-2; no reliable D call. The germline V gene encodes CDR1 ENHRY and CDR2 SYGVKD. CDR3 length: 13 residues. V gave up 4 bases and J gave up 5 bases, with 11 bases separating them.

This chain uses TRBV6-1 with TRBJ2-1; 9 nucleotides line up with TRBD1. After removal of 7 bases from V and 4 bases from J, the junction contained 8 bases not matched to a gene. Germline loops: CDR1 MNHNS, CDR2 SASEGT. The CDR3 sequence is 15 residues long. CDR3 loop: CASMPGTGLYNEQFF. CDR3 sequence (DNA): TGTGCCAGCATGCCCGGGACAGGGTTATACAATGAGCAGTTCTTC.

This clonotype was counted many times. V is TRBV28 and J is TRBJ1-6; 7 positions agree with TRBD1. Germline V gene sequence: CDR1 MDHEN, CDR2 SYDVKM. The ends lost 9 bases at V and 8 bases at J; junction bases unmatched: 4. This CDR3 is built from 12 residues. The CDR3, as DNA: TGTGCCAGTCGGGACAGTTATTCACCCCTCCACTTT. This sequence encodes CASRDSYSPLHF.

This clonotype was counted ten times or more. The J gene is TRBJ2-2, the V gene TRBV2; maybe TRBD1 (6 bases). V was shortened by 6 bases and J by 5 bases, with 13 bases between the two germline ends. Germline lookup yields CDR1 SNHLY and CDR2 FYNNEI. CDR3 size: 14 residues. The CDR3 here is CASSRGRGTGELFF. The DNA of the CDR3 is TGTGCCAGCAGCAGGGGCAGGGGAACCGGGGAGCTGTTTTTT.

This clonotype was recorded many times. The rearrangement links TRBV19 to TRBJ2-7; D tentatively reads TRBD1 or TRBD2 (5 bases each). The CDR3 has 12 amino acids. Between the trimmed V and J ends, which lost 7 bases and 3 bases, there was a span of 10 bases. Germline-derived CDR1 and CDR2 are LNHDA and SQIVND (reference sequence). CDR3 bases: TGTGCCAGTAATGGGGACGACTACGAGCAGTACTTC. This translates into CASNGDDYEQYF.

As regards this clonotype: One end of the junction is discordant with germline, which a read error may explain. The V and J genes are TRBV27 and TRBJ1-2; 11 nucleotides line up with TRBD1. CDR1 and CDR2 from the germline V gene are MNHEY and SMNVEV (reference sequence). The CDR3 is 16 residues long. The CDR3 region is CASSLRGQGDHYGHTF. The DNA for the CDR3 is TGTGCCAGCAGTTTAAGGGGACAGGGGGATCATTATGGCCACACCTTC.

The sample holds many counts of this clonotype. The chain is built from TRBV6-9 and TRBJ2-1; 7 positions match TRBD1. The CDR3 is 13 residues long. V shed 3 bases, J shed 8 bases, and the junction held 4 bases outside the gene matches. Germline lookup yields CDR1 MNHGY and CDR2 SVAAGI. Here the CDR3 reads CASSYRQGHEQFF. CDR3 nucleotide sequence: TGTGCCAGCAGTTACCGACAGGGACATGAGCAGTTCTTC.

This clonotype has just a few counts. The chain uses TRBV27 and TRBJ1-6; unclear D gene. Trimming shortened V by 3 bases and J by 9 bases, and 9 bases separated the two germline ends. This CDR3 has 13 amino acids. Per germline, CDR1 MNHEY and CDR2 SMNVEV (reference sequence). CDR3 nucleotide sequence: TGTGCCAGCAGTTTGTACTTGAGTTCACCCCTCCACTTT. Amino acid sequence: CASSLYLSSPLHF.